This T cell receptor beta chain was retrieved from a study of shared clonotypes between healthy human individuals. For the study at large: Each donor had three CD4 naive, three CD4 memory, two CD8 naive and one CD8 memory plate.

Generated by immunoSEQ multiplex PCR, the TCRdb table keeps only in-frame clones and is missing some. The repertoire includes 2 million to 2.5 million clones, over 85% of them detected once, and around 1.1% sits in the top ten. Germline CDR1 and CDR2: MNHNY and SVGAGI (reference sequence). The V end lost 2 bases, the J end lost 6 bases, and 10 bases lay between the germline ends. The CDR3 runs to 14 residues. Only CD45RO-negative cells positively selected for CCR7 counted as naive CD8 cells, so terminally differentiated effector memory CD45RA+ cells were excluded. This receptor was obtained from a man aged 18-30 years in good health. This sequence joins TRBV6-6 and TRBJ1-4; D is ambiguous. Material: naive CD8+ T cells sorted from blood. The CDR3 spells CASSYGGEDEKLFF. CDR3 nucleotide sequence: TGTGCCAGCAGTTACGGTGGGGAAGATGAAAAACTGTTTTTT.